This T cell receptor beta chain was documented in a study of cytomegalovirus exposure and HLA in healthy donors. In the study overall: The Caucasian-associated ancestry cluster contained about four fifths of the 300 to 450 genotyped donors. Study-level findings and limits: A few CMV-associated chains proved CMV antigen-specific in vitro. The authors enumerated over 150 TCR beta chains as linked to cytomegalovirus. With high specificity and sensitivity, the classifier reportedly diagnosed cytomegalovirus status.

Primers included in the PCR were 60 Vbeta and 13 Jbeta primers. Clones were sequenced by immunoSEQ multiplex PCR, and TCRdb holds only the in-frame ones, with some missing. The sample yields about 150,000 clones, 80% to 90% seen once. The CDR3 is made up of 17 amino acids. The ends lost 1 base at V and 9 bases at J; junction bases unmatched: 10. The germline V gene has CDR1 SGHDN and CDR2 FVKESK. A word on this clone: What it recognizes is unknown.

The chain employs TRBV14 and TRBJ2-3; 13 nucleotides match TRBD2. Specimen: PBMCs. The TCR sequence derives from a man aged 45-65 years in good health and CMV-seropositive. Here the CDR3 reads CASSQGLAGGAVVTQYF. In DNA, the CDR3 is TGTGCCAGCAGCCAAGGACTAGCGGGGGGTGCCGTGGTGACGCAGTATTTT.